This TCR beta chain was identified during a study of blood T cell repertoires in COVID-19. Clones were sequenced by immunoSEQ multiplex PCR, and TCRdb holds only the in-frame ones, with some missing. Seen here are more than 90,000 clones, around 85% observed once, and the top ten hold approximately 1.8%. CDR1 and CDR2 (germline): KGHDR, SFDVKD. The CDR3 extends over 15 amino acids. V was clipped by 3 bases and J by 1 base; unmatched bases: 0. The sample consisted of peripheral blood. The chain employs TRBV24-1 and TRBJ2-1, with 9 nucleotides matching TRBD1. The receptor was derived from a woman aged 70-85 years with active or convalescent COVID-19. DNA for the CDR3: TGTGCCACCAGTGATGGGACAGGGTCCTACAATGAGCAGTTCTTC. Translation: CATSDGTGSYNEQFF.